The present TCR beta chain was sequenced within a study of blood T cells in healthy people across ages (dated by TCRdb to between 2014 and 2016). At the level of the whole study: In model experiments, template switching captured about one uniquely barcoded TCR beta cDNA molecule for every two T cells. The donors were split into four age groups: young (average 16 years), middle-aged (39), aged (over 55) and long-lived (approximately 89). For two donors (one aged 18 to 29 and one aged 80 or older), the study analyzed two additional independent replicas of 1 million unique cDNA reads from the same blood draw. Age-related changes in TCR beta repertoire diversity were measured in the study by deep sequencing normalized with unique cDNA molecular identifiers. To avoid experimental bias, donors of different ages were randomly spread across the sequencing lanes.

Comments on this clonotype: Its antigen is not yet known. Base qualities are not recorded, but no much larger clone differs from it by a single base.

Donors were a few dozen systemically healthy Caucasian individuals from Russia aged roughly 6 to 90 years. Each donor gave roughly 9.5 milliliters of peripheral blood, collected into EDTA-treated Vacutainer tubes. PBMCs were isolated by Ficoll-Paque density-gradient centrifugation, with at least 6 million obtained per sample. Trizol reagent was used to extract total RNA from PBMCs, with at least 5.5 micrograms per sample. Naive CD45RAhigh/CD27high T cell percentages were measured by flow cytometry on a PBMC aliquot from every donor. What the study reported, not specific to this receptor: Compared with the aged group, more naive CD4+ T cells, fewer expanded clones and increased TCR diversity were shown by the long-lived group, suggesting age selection. Estimates of total diversity based on one million sequenced T cells were regarded as lower bounds and as underestimates. Since profiling was done on bulk unsorted PBMCs, naive and antigen-experienced compartments could not be conclusively compared. Observed TCR beta diversity per million T cells fell roughly linearly with age, and a significant reduction was already apparent by age roughly 40. A strong correlation was found between observed TCR beta diversity and the percentage of naive T cells measured by flow cytometry. Donor CMV infection status was unknown, potentially confounding age-related changes in expanded clonotypes.

Receptor libraries were prepared by 5' RACE. The sequencer was an Illumina HiSeq 2500. A second PCR of roughly 6 to 11 cycles was performed with a sample-barcoded 5' primer and a J-beta primer mix. A template-switch 5' adaptor carrying 12 random nucleotides introduced a unique molecular identifier onto each TCR beta cDNA molecule. Each sample yielded at least 2.5 million CDR3-containing paired-end reads. First-strand cDNA synthesis was performed from all RNA using the Mint cDNA synthesis kit, with priming by a TRBC-specific oligonucleotide. Following uracil-DNA glycosylase treatment, all cDNA underwent a first 18-cycle PCR with the universal primers M1SS and BC2_uni_R. In the paper's pipeline: For normalization, 1 million high-quality reads, each with a distinct molecular identifier, were randomly selected from each sample. Reads sharing molecular identifiers were discarded rather than binned into consensus sequences. MiTCR, set to a Q25 quality threshold and the strictest error-elimination algorithm, was used for CDR3 identification, clonotype clustering and error correction. A nonparametric unseen species model with Euler transformation was used to estimate lower-bound total TCR beta diversity. TCRdb trimmed public reads at Q25 via fastp, called clones via MiXCR and kept in-frame beta chains. Rows merge per CDR3 protein into single entries with the most common DNA and genes. The V and J calls and clone size come from TCRdb's table, not from the authors' own analysis. The sample table lists 730,000 or so distinct CDR3 sequences, roughly 41% of them with a count of one. Of the sample, around 32% falls within the top ten clones.

Trimming costs V 2 bases and J 4 bases, and their ends lie 10 bases apart. From a lookup of the germline V gene (reference sequence), CDR1 and CDR2 are SEHNR and FQNEAQ. The CDR3 runs 14 amino acids, cysteine and phenylalanine included. Left in the record is the CDR3 DNA by itself, 42 bases read in frame from the first base. Sequencing input: blood. The chain was built from TRBV7-9 and TRBJ2-3, and TRBD1 may be the D gene, going by 6 matching bases. This TCR was recovered from a man older than 75 in good health. The CDR3 loop reads CASSLQTGADTQYF. Here is the DNA: TGTGCCAGCAGCTTACAGACAGGAGCAGATACGCAGTATTTT.